The 10 T cell receptor beta chains in this list originate from one sample, sequenced in a study of blood T cells in healthy people across ages. With a J-beta primer mix and a sample-barcoded 5' primer, a second PCR ran roughly 6 to 11 cycles. TCRdb re-called the 5' RACE reads with MiXCR, one entry per CDR3 protein. This sample has hundreds of thousands of distinct CDR3 sequences, with around 28% found just once. The material sequenced was blood. Receptors were obtained from a woman older than 75 in good health.

Many counts were recorded for this clonotype. This rearrangement joins TRBV6-4 to TRBJ2-3; 10 bases map to TRBD2. Germline V CDR1 and CDR2: MRHNA, SNTAGT. The junction had 5 bases not matched to a gene; V was cut back by 5 bases and J by 6 bases. The CDR3 has 14 amino acids. CDR3 amino acids: CASSPSGGLDTQYF. In nucleotides, the CDR3 is TGTGCCAGCAGTCCTAGCGGGGGTCTTGATACGCAGTATTTT.

The table lists this clonotype with many counts. The V and J genes are TRBV12-3 or TRBV12-4 and TRBJ1-1; D call uncertain. Trimming cost V 5 bases and J 4 bases, with 11 bases left between them. This CDR3 has 13 residues. The CDR3 nucleotides read TGTGCCAGCAGTCAAGGGCCAAGCACTGAAGCTTTCTTT. Its translation is CASSQGPSTEAFF.

Ten or more counts support this clonotype. The chain carries TRBV4-1 and TRBJ2-1, with D possibly matching TRBD2 (5 bases). CDR3 size: 12 residues. Looked up from germline, CDR1 is MGHRA and CDR2 is YSYEKL. Trimming left V 0 bases short and J 12 bases short, with 9 bases between. Here the CDR3 DNA reads TGCGCCAGCAGCCAAGAAAAGGCGGGGCAGTTCTTC. It codes for CASSQEKAGQFF.

The chain joins TRBV24-1 to TRBJ1-2; no clear D. Germline V gives CDR1 KGHDR, CDR2 SFDVKD. The V end was cut by 2 bases, the J end by 5 bases, with 5 bases between. This CDR3 has 12 residues. CDR3 amino acids: CATSDYSYGYTF. The CDR3 DNA sequence: TGTGCCACCAGTGATTACAGTTATGGCTACACCTTC.

This clonotype was seen only a few times. This chain joins TRBV5-5 and TRBJ2-3, with 9 bases matching TRBD2. Germline V gene sequence: CDR1 SGHKS, CDR2 YYEKEE (reference sequence). This CDR3 comprises 15 residues. The V gene end was trimmed by 5 bases and the J gene end by 4 bases; junction bases not matched to a gene: 8. The DNA of the CDR3 is TGTGCCAGCAGTCCCCCTAGCGGGGTCGCAGATACGCAGTATTTT. It translates to CASSPPSGVADTQYF. Using reference TRBV5-5 and TRBJ2-3 for the parts outside the CDR3, the full variable domain is DAGVTQSPTHLIKTRGQQVTLRCSPISGHKSVSWYQQVLGQGPQFIFQYYEKEERGRGNFPDRFSARQFPNYSSELNVNALLLGDSALYLCASSPPSGVADTQYFGPGTRLTVL.

This clonotype was counted only a few times. This chain connects TRBV2 to TRBJ1-5; a possible D gene is TRBD1 (5 bases). This CDR3 spans 15 amino acids. Germline V lookup: CDR1 SNHLY, CDR2 FYNNEI. V lost 5 bases to trimming and J lost 0 bases, with 11 bases between them. CDR3 residues: CASSPEQVSNQPQHF. For the CDR3, the DNA is TGTGCCAGCAGTCCAGAACAGGTTAGCAATCAGCCCCAGCATTTT.

This clonotype was seen more than once but under ten times. The chain combines TRBV7-2 with TRBJ1-2; 8 bases match TRBD1. Germline V CDR1 and CDR2: SGHTA, FQGNSA. The CDR3 contains 14 residues. With 4 bases clipped from V and 4 bases from J, the junction kept 5 bases outside the gene matches. CDR3: CASSWGQDTYGYTF. The CDR3 DNA sequence: TGTGCCAGCAGCTGGGGACAGGATACCTATGGCTACACCTTC.

This chain uses TRBV6-6 with TRBJ1-6, with D possibly matching TRBD1 (6 bases). The CDR3 contains 15 residues. Looked up from germline, CDR1 is MNHNY and CDR2 is SVGAGI (reference sequence). V was clipped by 6 bases and J by 2 bases, with 11 bases between them. The CDR3 is CASRPGVAYNSPLHF. The CDR3 DNA sequence: TGTGCCAGCAGGCCAGGGGTAGCCTATAATTCACCCCTCCACTTT.

In its sample, this clonotype was seen many times. The chain is built from TRBV20-1 and TRBJ2-3; D remains ambiguous. The CDR3 sequence is 12 residues long. Germline V gives CDR1 DFQATT, CDR2 SNEGSKA (reference sequence). V lost 5 bases and J 1 base, leaving 7 bases between the germline ends. The CDR3 is CSAVRGTDTQYF. CDR3 coding DNA: TGCAGTGCTGTGCGAGGCACAGATACGCAGTATTTT.

As for this clonotype: This could be a read error, since a much larger clone is one nucleotide away. The genes are TRBV11-2 and TRBJ1-2, with D perhaps matching TRBD1 (5 bases). CDR1 SGHAT and CDR2 FQNNGV come from the germline V gene. This CDR3 contains 14 residues. With 5 bases removed from V and 6 bases from J, the gap between germline ends came to 16 bases. The CDR3: CASSTRTDTNGYTF. The CDR3 DNA follows: TGTGCCAGCAGCACAAGGACGGACACTAATGGCTACACCTTC.